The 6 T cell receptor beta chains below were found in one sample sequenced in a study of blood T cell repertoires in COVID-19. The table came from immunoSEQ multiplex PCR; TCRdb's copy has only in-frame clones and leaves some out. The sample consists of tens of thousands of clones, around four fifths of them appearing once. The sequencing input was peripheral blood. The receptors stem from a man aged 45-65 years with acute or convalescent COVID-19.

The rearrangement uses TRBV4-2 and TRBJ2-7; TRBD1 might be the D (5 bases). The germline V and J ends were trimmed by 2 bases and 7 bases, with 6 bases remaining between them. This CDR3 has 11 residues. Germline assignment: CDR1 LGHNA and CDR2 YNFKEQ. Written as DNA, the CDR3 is TGTGCCAGCAGCCAAAACAGGGAGCAGTACTTC. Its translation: CASSQNREQYF.

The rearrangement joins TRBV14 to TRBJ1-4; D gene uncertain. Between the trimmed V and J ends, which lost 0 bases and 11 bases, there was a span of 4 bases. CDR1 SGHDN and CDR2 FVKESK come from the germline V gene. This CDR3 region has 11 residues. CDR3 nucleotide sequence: TGTGCCAGCAGCCAAGACCAGAAACTGTTTTTT. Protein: CASSQDQKLFF.

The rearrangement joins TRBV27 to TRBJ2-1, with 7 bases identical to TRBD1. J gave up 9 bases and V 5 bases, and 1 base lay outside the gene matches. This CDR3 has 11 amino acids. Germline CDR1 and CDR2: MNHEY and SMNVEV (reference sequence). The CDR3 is CASSTGVEQFF. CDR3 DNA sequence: TGTGCCAGCAGTACAGGGGTTGAGCAGTTCTTC.

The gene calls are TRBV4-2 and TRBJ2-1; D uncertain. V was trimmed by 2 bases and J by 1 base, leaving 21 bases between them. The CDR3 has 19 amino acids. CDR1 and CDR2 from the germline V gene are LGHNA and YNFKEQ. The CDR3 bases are TGTGCCAGCAGCCAAAGGCCGCGATCTCTAGTCCCTTCCTACAATGAGCAGTTCTTC. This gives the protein CASSQRPRSLVPSYNEQFF.

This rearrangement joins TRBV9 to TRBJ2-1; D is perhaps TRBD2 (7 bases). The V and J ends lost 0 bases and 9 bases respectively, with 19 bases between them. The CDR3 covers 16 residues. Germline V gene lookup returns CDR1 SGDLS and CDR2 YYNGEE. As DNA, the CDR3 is TGTGCCAGCAGCGTAGATGGCGGGGGCGGCGAGCGTGAGCAGTTCTTC. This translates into CASSVDGGGGEREQFF.

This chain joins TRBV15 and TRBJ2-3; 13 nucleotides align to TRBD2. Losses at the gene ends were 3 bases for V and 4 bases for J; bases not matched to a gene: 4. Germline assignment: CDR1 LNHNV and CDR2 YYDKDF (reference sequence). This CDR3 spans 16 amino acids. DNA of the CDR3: TGTGCCACCAGCAGCGGACTAGCGGGAGAGTCAGATACGCAGTATTTT. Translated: CATSSGLAGESDTQYF. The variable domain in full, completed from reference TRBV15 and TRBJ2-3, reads DAMVIQNPRYQVTQFGKPVTLSCSQTLNHNVMYWYQQKSSQAPKLLFHYYDKDFNNEADTPDNFQSRRPNTSFCFLDIRSPGLGDTAMYLCATSSGLAGESDTQYFGPGTRLTVL.